This record looks at one TCR beta chain sequence and its context. Its matching antigen is unknown. The data derive from a study of T-cell memory formation after mild COVID-19. Regarding the study as a whole: Day 15 to 85 contracting clones showed balanced CD4/CD8; later expanders leaned CD4+.

TCRdb called the 5' RACE reads again in MiXCR, with one record for every CDR3 protein. The repertoire holds around 300,000 distinct CDR3 sequences, 19% seen once, with about 21% in the top ten. This sequence originates from a man aged 18-30 years who had mild COVID-19 (a few samples of this study predate the infection). Cell type and time point are not known. Sequenced material: PBMCs or a T cell subset sorted from them (not recorded which).

In DNA form, the CDR3 reads TGCGCCAGCAGCTTGCAGGGGGCGCTTGATGAGCAGTTCTTC. Translated: CASSLQGALDEQFF. This chain connects TRBV5-1 to TRBJ2-1, with TRBD1 identical over 8 bases. The germline V gene has CDR1 SGHRS and CDR2 YFSETQ. Trimming removed 1 base from V and 8 bases from J; junction bases left unmatched: 5. The CDR3 has 14 amino acids.